The next 3 T cell receptor beta chains were all read from a single sample in a study of T-cell memory formation after mild COVID-19. In TCRdb, the 5' RACE reads were re-called with MiXCR into one record per CDR3 protein. The sample holds 450,000 to 650,000 distinct CDR3 sequences, about a fifth seen once. The source material was PBMCs or a T cell subset sorted from them (not recorded which). These receptors were collected from an adult woman who had mild COVID-19 (a few samples of this study predate the infection). Cell type and time point are not known.

The chain uses TRBV7-2 and TRBJ2-4, with D possibly TRBD2 on 6 matching bases. Germline V gene sequence: CDR1 SGHTA, CDR2 FQGNSA. The CDR3 is 12 residues long. V lost 4 bases and J 9 bases, leaving 10 bases between the germline ends. This chain's CDR3 is CASSWVGGIQYF. In nucleotides, the CDR3 is TGTGCCAGCAGCTGGGTGGGGGGCATTCAGTACTTC.

This clonotype was counted only a few times. V and J are TRBV9 and TRBJ2-7, with 10 bases fitting TRBD2. The V gene end was trimmed by 0 bases and the J gene end by 6 bases; junction bases not matched to a gene: 12. Germline V gives CDR1 SGDLS, CDR2 YYNGEE. This CDR3 is built from 17 residues. The DNA for the CDR3 is TGTGCCAGCAGCGTAGGAAATAGCGGGAGGACCGAGAGCGAGCAGTACTTC. The encoded protein is CASSVGNSGRTESEQYF.

The genes are TRBV7-2 and TRBJ2-1; no reliable D call. The germline V gene has CDR1 SGHTA and CDR2 FQGNSA. The length of the CDR3 is 11 residues. Between the trimmed V and J ends, which lost 8 bases and 8 bases, there was a span of 10 bases. In DNA form, the CDR3 reads TGTGCCAGCGGAGCGTCACATGAGCAGTTCTTC. It translates to CASGASHEQFF.